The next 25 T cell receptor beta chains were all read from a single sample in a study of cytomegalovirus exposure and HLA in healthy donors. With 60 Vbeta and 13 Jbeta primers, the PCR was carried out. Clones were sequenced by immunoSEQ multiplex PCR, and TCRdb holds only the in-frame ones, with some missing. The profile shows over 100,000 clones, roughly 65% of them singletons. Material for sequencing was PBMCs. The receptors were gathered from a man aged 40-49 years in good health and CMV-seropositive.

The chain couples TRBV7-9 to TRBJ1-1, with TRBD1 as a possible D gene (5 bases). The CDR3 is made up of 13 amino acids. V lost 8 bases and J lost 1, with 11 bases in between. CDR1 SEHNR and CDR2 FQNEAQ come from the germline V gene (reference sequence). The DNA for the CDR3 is TGTGCCAGCGGCCGGGGGTGGAACACTGAAGCTTTCTTT. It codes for CASGRGWNTEAFF.

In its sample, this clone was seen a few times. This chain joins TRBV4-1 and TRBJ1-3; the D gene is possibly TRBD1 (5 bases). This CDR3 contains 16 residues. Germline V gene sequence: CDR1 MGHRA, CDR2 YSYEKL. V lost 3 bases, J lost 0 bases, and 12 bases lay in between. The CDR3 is CASSQLQASSGNTIYF. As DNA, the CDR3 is TGCGCCAGCAGCCAGCTACAGGCCAGCTCTGGAAACACCATATATTTT.

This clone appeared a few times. The CDR3 reads CASSAGLQGASGELFF. CDR3 in DNA: TGTGCCAGCAGCGCAGGCCTCCAGGGGGCGTCTGGGGAGCTGTTTTTT. The V and J genes are TRBV9 and TRBJ2-2, with 8 positions matching TRBD1. The CDR3 length is 16 residues. CDR1 is SGDLS and CDR2 is YYNGEE in the germline V gene. J gave up 8 bases and V 3 bases, and 12 bases lay outside the gene matches.

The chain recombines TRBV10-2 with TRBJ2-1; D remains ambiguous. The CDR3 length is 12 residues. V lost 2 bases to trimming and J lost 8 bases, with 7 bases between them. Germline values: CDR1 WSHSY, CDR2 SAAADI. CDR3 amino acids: CASSEAPDEQFF. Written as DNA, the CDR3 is TGCGCCAGCAGTGAGGCCCCGGATGAGCAGTTCTTC.

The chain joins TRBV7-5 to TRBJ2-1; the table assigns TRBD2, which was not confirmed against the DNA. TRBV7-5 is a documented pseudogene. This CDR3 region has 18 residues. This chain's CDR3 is CARSLASGKQSQHNEQFF. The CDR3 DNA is TGTGCCAGAAGCTTAGCGTCCGGGAAACAAAGCCAGCACAATGAGCAGTTCTTC.

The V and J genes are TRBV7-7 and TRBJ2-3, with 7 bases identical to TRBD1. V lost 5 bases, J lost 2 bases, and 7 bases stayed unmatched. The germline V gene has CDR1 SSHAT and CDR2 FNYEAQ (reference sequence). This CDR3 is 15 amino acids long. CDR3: CASSLGQAFTDTQYF. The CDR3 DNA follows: TGTGCCAGCAGCCTCGGACAGGCCTTCACAGATACGCAGTATTTT. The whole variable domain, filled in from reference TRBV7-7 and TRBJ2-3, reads GAGVSQSPRYKVTKRGQDVTLRCDPISSHATLYWYQQALGQGPEFLTYFNYEAQPDKSGLPSDRFSAERPEGSISTLTIQRTEQRDSAMYRCASSLGQAFTDTQYFGPGTRLTVL.

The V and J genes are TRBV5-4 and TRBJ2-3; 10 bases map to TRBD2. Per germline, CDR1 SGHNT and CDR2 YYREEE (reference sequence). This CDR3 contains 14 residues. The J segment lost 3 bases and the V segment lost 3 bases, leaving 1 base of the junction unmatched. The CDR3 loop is CASSSSGSTDTQYF. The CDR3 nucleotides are TGTGCCAGCAGCTCTAGCGGGAGTACAGATACGCAGTATTTT.

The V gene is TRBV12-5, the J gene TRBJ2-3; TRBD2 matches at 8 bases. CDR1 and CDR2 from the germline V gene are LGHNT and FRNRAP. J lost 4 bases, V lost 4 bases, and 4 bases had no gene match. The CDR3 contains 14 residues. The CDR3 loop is CASGSGLAADTQYF. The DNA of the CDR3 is TGTGCTAGTGGTTCAGGACTAGCTGCAGATACGCAGTATTTT. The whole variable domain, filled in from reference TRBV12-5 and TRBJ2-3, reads DARVTQTPRHKVTEMGQEVTMRCQPILGHNTVFWYRQTMMQGLELLAYFRNRAPLDDSGMPKDRFSAEMPDATLATLKIQPSEPRDSAVYFCASGSGLAADTQYFGPGTRLTVL.

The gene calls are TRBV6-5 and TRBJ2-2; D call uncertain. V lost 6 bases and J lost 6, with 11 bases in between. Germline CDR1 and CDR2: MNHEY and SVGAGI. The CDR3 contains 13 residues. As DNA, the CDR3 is TGTGCCAGCAGCTTAGTGATAGCCGGGGAGCTGTTTTTT. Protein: CASSLVIAGELFF.

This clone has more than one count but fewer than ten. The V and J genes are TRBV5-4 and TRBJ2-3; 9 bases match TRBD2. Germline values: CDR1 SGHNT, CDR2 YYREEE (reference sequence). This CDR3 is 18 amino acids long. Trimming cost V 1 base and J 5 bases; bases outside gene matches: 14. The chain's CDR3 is CASSLRLVGGGAGDTQYF. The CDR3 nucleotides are TGTGCCAGCAGCTTGAGGCTGGTTGGCGGGGGGGCGGGAGATACGCAGTATTTT.

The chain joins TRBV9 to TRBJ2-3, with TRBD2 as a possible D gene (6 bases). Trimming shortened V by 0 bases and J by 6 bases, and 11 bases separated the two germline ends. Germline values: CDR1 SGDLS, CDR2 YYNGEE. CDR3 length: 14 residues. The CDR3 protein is CASSVEGGTDTQYF. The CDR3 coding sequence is TGTGCCAGCAGCGTAGAGGGCGGGACGGATACGCAGTATTTT.

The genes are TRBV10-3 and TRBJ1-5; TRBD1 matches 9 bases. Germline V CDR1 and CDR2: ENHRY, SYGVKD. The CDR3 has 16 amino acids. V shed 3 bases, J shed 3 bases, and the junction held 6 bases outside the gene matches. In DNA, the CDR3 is TGTGCCATCAGTGAATCCGGGACAGGGCTCAATCAGCCCCAGCATTTT. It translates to CAISESGTGLNQPQHF.

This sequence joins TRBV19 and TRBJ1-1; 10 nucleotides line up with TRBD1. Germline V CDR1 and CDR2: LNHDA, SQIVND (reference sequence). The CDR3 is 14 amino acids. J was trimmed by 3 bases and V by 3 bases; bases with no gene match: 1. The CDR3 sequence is CASSMGQGYTEAFF. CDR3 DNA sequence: TGTGCCAGTAGTATGGGACAGGGGTACACTGAAGCTTTCTTT. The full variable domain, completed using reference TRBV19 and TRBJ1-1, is DGGITQSPKYLFRKEGQNVTLSCEQNLNHDAMYWYRQDPGQGLRLIYYSQIVNDFQKGDIAEGYSVSREKKESFPLTVTSAQKNPTAFYLCASSMGQGYTEAFFGQGTRLTVV.

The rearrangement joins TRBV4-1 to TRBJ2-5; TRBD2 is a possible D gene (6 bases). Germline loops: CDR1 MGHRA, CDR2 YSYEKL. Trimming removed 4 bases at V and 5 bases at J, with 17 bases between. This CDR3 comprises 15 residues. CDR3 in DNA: TGCGCCAGCAGCCTCTCTCCCCTAGCGAGGGAGACCCAGTACTTC. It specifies CASSLSPLARETQYF.

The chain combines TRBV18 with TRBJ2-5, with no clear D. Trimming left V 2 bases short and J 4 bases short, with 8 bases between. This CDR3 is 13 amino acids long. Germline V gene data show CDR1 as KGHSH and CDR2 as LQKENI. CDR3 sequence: CASSPIVLETQYF. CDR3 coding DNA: TGTGCCAGCTCACCAATCGTCCTAGAGACCCAGTACTTC.

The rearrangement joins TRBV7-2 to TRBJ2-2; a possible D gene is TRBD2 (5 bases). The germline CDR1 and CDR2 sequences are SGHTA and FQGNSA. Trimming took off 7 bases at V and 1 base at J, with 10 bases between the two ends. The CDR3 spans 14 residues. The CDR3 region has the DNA TGTGCCAGCACCGAAAGCGGGAACACCGGGGAGCTGTTTTTT. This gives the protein CASTESGNTGELFF.

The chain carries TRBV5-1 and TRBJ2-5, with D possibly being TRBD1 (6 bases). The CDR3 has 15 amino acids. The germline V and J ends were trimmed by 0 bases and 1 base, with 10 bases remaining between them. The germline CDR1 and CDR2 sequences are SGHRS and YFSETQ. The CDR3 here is CASSLVAGAQETQYF. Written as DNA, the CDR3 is TGCGCCAGCAGCTTGGTCGCAGGGGCCCAAGAGACCCAGTACTTC.

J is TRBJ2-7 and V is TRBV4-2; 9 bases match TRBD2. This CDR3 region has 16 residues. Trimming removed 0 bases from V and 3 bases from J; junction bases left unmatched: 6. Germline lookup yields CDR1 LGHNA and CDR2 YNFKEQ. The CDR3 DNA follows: TGTGCCAGCAGCCAAGAACGAGGAGCGGGAGGCTACGAGCAGTACTTC. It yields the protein CASSQERGAGGYEQYF.

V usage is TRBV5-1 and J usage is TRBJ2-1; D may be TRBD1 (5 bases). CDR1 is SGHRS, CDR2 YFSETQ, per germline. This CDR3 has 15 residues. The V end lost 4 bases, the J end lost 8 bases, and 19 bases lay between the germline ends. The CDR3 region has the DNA TGCGCCAGCAGCAGAGGCACGACAGATTGGGATGAGCAGTTCTTC. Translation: CASSRGTTDWDEQFF. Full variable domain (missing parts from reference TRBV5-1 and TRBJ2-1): KAGVTQTPRYLIKTRGQQVTLSCSPISGHRSVSWYQQTPGQGLQFLFEYFSETQRNKGNFPGRFSGRQFSNSRSEMNVSTLELGDSALYLCASSRGTTDWDEQFFGPGTRLTVL.

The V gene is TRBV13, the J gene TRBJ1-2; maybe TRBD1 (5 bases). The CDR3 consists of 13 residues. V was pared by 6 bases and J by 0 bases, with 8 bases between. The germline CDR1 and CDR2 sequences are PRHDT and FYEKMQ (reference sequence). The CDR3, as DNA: TGTGCCAGCAGTGGACAATCTAACTATGGCTACACCTTC. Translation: CASSGQSNYGYTF.

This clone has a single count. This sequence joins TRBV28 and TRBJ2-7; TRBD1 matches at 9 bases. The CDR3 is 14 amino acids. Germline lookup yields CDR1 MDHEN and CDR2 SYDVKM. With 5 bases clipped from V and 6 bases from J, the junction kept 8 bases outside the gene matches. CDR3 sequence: CASSTGQGRSEQYF. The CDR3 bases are TGTGCCAGCAGTACGGGACAGGGAAGATCCGAGCAGTACTTC.

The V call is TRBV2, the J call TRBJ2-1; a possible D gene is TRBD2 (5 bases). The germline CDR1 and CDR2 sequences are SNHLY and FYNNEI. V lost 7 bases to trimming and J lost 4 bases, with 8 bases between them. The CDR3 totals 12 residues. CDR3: CASTWEYNEQFF. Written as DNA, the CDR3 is TGTGCCAGCACTTGGGAGTACAATGAGCAGTTCTTC.

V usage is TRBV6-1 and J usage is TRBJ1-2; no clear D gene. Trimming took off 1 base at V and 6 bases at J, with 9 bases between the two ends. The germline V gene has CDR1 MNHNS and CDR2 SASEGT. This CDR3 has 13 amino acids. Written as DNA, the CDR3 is TGTGCCAGCAGTGAAGGACACCCTAATGGCTACACCTTC. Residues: CASSEGHPNGYTF.

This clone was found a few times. In DNA, the CDR3 is TGCGCCAGCAGACGAACCACGCTTACAGGGGAGCAGTACTTC. It is translated as CASRRTTLTGEQYF. The rearrangement uses TRBV5-1 and TRBJ2-7, with D possibly matching TRBD1 (6 bases). The ends were cut back, 5 bases at V and 7 bases at J, with 19 bases in the middle. CDR1 SGHRS and CDR2 YFSETQ come from the germline V gene. The CDR3 extends over 14 amino acids.

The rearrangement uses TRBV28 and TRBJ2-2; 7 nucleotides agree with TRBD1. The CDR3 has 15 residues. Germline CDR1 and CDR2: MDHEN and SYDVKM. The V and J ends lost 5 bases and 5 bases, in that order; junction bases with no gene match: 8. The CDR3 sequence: CASSNDRDRTGELFF. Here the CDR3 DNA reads TGTGCCAGCAGTAATGACAGGGATAGGACCGGGGAGCTGTTTTTT.